What follows is one T cell receptor (beta chain) and its context. This sample is drawn from a study of T cell changes during pregnancy in multiple sclerosis. Using immunoSEQ multiplex PCR, the repertoire was profiled, and TCRdb retains in-frame clones only, with some absent. The sample lists approximately 9,000 clones, 75% to 85% occurring once. In germline, CDR1 is LNHDA, CDR2 SQIVND (reference sequence). This CDR3 spans 15 amino acids. The V segment lost 5 bases and the J segment 0 bases; nucleotides outside the gene matches: 3. This sequence originates from a female donor in good health, enrolled as a control in a pregnancy study. The rearrangement links TRBV19 to TRBJ2-1, with 8 nucleotides matching TRBD2. The sample consisted of CD8+ T cells from peripheral blood mononuclear cells, taken in the third trimester of pregnancy. The CDR3 protein is CASSLAGSSYNEQFF. DNA for the CDR3: TGTGCCAGTAGTTTAGCGGGGAGCTCCTACAATGAGCAGTTCTTC.